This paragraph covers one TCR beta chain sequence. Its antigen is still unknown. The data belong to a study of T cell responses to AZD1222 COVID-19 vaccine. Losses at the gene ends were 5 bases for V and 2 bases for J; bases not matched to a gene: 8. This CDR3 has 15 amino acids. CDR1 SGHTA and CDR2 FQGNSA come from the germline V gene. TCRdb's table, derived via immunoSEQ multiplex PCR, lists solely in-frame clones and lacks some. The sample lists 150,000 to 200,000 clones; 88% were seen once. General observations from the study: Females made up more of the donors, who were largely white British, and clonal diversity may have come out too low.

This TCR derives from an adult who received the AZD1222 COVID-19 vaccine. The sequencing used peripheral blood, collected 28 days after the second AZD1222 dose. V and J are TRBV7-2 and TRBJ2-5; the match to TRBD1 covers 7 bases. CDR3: CASSAGTAYQETQYF. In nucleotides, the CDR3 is TGTGCCAGCAGCGCTGGGACAGCCTATCAAGAGACCCAGTACTTC.